This entry lists 13 T cell receptor beta chains sequenced from one sample in a study of T cell repertoires in cytomegalovirus infection. TCRdb itself ran the reads through MiXCR, one entry per CDR3 protein. The profile shows some 77,000 distinct CDR3 sequences, approximately 3.7% of them singletons. Sequenced: PBMCs. These receptor sequences come from a human donor in good health (CMV status not recorded). Some clones in this sample may be carry-over from other donors' samples.

This clonotype was observed at least ten times. The chain links TRBV27 to TRBJ1-5, with D possibly matching TRBD1 (5 bases). V lost 5 bases and J 3 bases, leaving 23 bases between the germline ends. Germline lookup yields CDR1 MNHEY and CDR2 SMNVEV (reference sequence). The CDR3 extends over 18 amino acids. The DNA of the CDR3 is TGTGCCAGCAGTCCCAGGGTAGGAGTTAACTTAATCAATCAGCCCCAGCATTTT. It is translated as CASSPRVGVNLINQPQHF.

The sample holds many counts of this clonotype. CDR3 in amino acids: CASNRQGADTQYF. As DNA, the CDR3 is TGTGCCAGCAACCGGCAAGGGGCAGATACGCAGTATTTT. This chain uses TRBV2 with TRBJ2-3; D is possibly TRBD1 (5 bases). V shed 7 bases and J shed 4 bases, with 12 bases lying between them. Germline loops: CDR1 SNHLY, CDR2 FYNNEI. The CDR3 totals 13 residues.

This clonotype was counted ten times or more. The V gene is TRBV7-8, the J gene TRBJ2-7; 7 bases line up with TRBD1. V lost 5 bases, J lost 2 bases, and 6 bases stayed unmatched. This CDR3 region has 14 residues. Germline values: CDR1 SGHVS, CDR2 FQNEAQ. CDR3 region: CASSPTGNTYEQYF. The CDR3 DNA follows: TGTGCCAGCAGCCCGACAGGGAACACCTACGAGCAGTACTTC.

The chain links TRBV12-3 or TRBV12-4 to TRBJ2-1, with a possible D match to TRBD1 (6 bases). The ends were cut back, 7 bases at V and 4 bases at J, with 8 bases in the middle. The CDR3 is 12 amino acids. This CDR3 is CASKGVYNEQFF. The CDR3 DNA follows: TGTGCCAGCAAGGGGGTTTACAATGAGCAGTTCTTC.

This clonotype was seen repeatedly, ten times or more. This chain joins TRBV7-2 and TRBJ2-3, with 8 bases matching TRBD2. V gave up 1 base and J gave up 2 bases; unmatched junction bases: 2. The CDR3 loop spans 15 amino acids. Looked up from germline, CDR1 is SGHTA and CDR2 is FQGNSA. CDR3 coding DNA: TGTGCCAGCAGCTTAGAGCGGGGGCCCACAGATACGCAGTATTTT. Protein: CASSLERGPTDTQYF.

This clonotype has ten or more counts. The chain has TRBV2 and TRBJ1-6; unclear D gene. The CDR3 extends over 13 amino acids. Trimming cost V 4 bases and J 5 bases, with 6 bases left between them. Per the germline V gene, CDR1 is SNHLY and CDR2 is FYNNEI. The CDR3 DNA is TGTGCCAGCAGTGCCGGGAATAATTCACCCCTCCACTTT. It encodes CASSAGNNSPLHF.

This clonotype occurred many times. The chain links TRBV7-6 to TRBJ1-2, with 7 bases lining up with TRBD1. Germline V CDR1 and CDR2: SGHVS, FNYEAQ. The ends lost 4 bases at V and 6 bases at J; junction bases unmatched: 5. The CDR3 extends over 13 amino acids. For the CDR3, the DNA is TGTGCCAGCAGCTCGATCACAGGGGATGGCTACACCTTC. Translation gives CASSSITGDGYTF.

Many counts were recorded for this clonotype. The rearrangement joins TRBV28 to TRBJ2-5, with 13 nucleotides matching TRBD2. CDR1 is MDHEN, CDR2 SYDVKM, per germline. CDR3 length equals 21 residues. With 0 bases clipped from V and 2 bases from J, the junction kept 15 bases outside the gene matches. The CDR3 spells CASSLWGLSWTSGGEQETQYF. CDR3 sequence (DNA): TGTGCCAGCAGTTTATGGGGGTTATCATGGACTAGCGGGGGAGAGCAAGAGACCCAGTACTTC.

This clonotype was seen many times. The chain employs TRBV6-2 or TRBV6-3 and TRBJ2-2; D may be TRBD2 (6 bases). This CDR3 has 14 residues. Germline CDR1 is MNHEY and CDR2 is SVGEGT. V was cut by 7 bases and J by 1 base, with 10 bases left in between. The CDR3 protein is CASKRAGNTGELFF. Here the CDR3 DNA reads TGTGCCAGCAAGCGAGCGGGGAACACCGGGGAGCTGTTTTTT.

This clonotype was detected many times. DNA for the CDR3: TGTGCCAGCAGCTCCTACTTTGGCTACACCTTC. Translation gives CASSSYFGYTF. The chain links TRBV5-6 to TRBJ1-2; D is unclear. The V end lost 3 bases, the J end lost 7 bases, and 7 bases lay between the germline ends. The CDR3 totals 11 residues. Germline CDR1 reads SGHDT; CDR2 reads YYEEEE.

This clonotype was picked up many times. The CDR3 protein is CASSEIGSDTQYF. The CDR3 DNA is TGTGCCAGCAGCGAAATAGGGTCAGATACGCAGTATTTT. V is TRBV2 and J is TRBJ2-3; D ambiguous. Between the trimmed V and J ends, which lost 6 bases and 4 bases, there was a span of 11 bases. The CDR3 spans 13 residues. The germline V gene has CDR1 SNHLY and CDR2 FYNNEI.

This clonotype has a count of ten or more. The chain has TRBV28 and TRBJ2-7; D possibly corresponds to TRBD1 (6 bases). The CDR3 runs 14 residues. CDR1 and CDR2 (germline): MDHEN, SYDVKM. Trimming took off 9 bases at V and 0 bases at J, with 15 bases between the two ends. The CDR3 DNA reads as TGTGCCAGTGCCACGGGACAAAGCTCCTACGAGCAGTACTTC. Amino acids: CASATGQSSYEQYF. Full variable domain (outside the CDR3, taken from reference TRBV28 and TRBJ2-7): DVKVTQSSRYLVKRTGEKVFLECVQDMDHENMFWYRQDPGLGLRLIYFSYDVKMKEKGDIPEGYSVSREKKERFSLILESASTNQTSMYLCASATGQSSYEQYFGPGTRLTVT.

This clonotype was recorded at least ten times. The rearrangement links TRBV14 to TRBJ1-2, with unresolved D. Germline V lookup: CDR1 SGHDN, CDR2 FVKESK. V lost 1 base and J 6 bases, leaving 18 bases between the germline ends. The CDR3 loop spans 16 amino acids. This CDR3 reads CASSQGPFGGSDGYTF. In nucleotides, the CDR3 is TGTGCCAGCAGCCAAGGTCCGTTTGGCGGATCTGATGGCTACACCTTC.